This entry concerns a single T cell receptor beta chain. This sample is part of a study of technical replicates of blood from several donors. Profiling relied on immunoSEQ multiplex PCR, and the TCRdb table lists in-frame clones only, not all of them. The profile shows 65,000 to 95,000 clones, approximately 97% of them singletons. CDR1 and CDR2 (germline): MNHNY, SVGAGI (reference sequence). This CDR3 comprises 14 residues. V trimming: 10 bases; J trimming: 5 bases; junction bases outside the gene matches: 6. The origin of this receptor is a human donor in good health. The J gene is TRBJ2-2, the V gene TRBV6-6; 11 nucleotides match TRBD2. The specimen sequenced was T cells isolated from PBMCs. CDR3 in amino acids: CATSIAGGTGELFF. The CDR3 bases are TGTGCCACCAGCATAGCGGGGGGGACCGGGGAGCTGTTTTTT.